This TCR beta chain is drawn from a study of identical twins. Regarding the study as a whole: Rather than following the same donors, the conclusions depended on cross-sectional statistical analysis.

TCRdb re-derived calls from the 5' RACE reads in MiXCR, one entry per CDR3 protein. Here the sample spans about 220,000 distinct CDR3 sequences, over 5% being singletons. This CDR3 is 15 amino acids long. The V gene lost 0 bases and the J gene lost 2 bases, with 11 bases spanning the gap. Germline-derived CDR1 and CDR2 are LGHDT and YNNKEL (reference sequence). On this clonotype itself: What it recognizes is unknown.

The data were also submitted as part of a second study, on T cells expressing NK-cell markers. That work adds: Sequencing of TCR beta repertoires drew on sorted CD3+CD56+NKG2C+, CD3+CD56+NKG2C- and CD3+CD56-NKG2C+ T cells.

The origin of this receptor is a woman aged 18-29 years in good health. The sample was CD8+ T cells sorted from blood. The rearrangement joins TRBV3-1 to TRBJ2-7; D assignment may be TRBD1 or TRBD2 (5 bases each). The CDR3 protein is CASSQDGDPTYEQYF. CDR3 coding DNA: TGTGCCAGCAGCCAAGACGGGGACCCAACCTACGAGCAGTACTTC.